This TCR beta chain was profiled in a study of control samples from healthy donors and cancer patients. Profiled with immunoSEQ multiplex PCR; TCRdb holds only in-frame clones, not every one. Seen here are 400,000 to 500,000 clones, around 90% observed once, and the top ten hold around 6.5%. CDR1 and CDR2 (germline): MDHEN, SYDVKM. The length of the CDR3 is 13 residues. Trimming shortened V by 5 bases and J by 4 bases, and 11 bases separated the two germline ends. This clonotype was sampled from a man aged 35-49 years with head and neck cancer. The sample was PBMCs. V and J are TRBV28 and TRBJ1-2; D unclear. The DNA for the CDR3 is TGTGCCAGCAGTCCAGGCCCTGGCTATGGCTACACCTTC. Translating it yields CASSPGPGYGYTF.